The rows below give T cell receptor beta chains drawn from one sample of a study of CD8+CD57+ T cells in acquired aplastic anemia. TCRdb reanalysed the reads using MiXCR and keeps one entry per CDR3 protein. The sample lists around 430,000 distinct CDR3 sequences, approximately 33% occurring once. The sequencing sample was made of sorted CD4+, CD8+, or CD8+CD57+ T cells (not recorded which) from PBMCs. These receptors were taken from a human donor with aplastic anemia. Both conserved end residues are part of each CDR3. D genes are given only for firm matches. The size field is filled for only some rows; it gives once, few, many or a size class.

TRBJ1-2 . TRBV19 many TGTGCCAGTAGTATCTTTTATCGAGGAAGTGGCTACACCTTC CASSIFYRGSGYTF
TRBJ1-2 TRBD1 TRBV20-1 . TGCAGTGCTAGAGATTTGGCTCGGGGACAGGTAGCTAACTATGGCTACACCTTC CSARDLARGQVANYGYTF
TRBJ2-3 . TRBV7-9 few TGTGCCAGCAGCTTGTTCCGGGCCGATACGCAGTATTTT CASSLFRADTQYF
TRBJ2-3 . TRBV2 many TGTGCCAGCAGCCCACCTGGGGACCATACGCAGTATTTT CASSPPGDHTQYF
TRBJ1-1 TRBD1 TRBV25-1 . TGTGCCAGCAGCTTGGGGACAGAGGATTTCTTT CASSLGTEDFF
TRBJ2-5 . TRBV10-3 many TGTGCCATCAGTGAGGCAGGGCAAGAGACCCAGTACTTC CAISEAGQETQYF
TRBJ1-1 . TRBV20-1 . TGCAGTGCTAGAGACCCTAAGGGGGACACTGAAGCTTTCTTT CSARDPKGDTEAFF
TRBJ2-7 TRBD2 TRBV2 . TGTGCCAGCAGTGTCACGGGACAGTTTCAGACTAGCGGAGGAAAGGAGCAGTACTTC CASSVTGQFQTSGGKEQYF
TRBJ1-6 TRBD1 TRBV5-4 few TGTGCCAGCAGCTTGGAGGACAGGGCGGATTCACCCCTCCACTTT CASSLEDRADSPLHF
TRBJ1-1 . TRBV29-1 . TGCAGCGTTGAGTGGGGTGGTGCTATGAACACTGAAGCTTTCTTT CSVEWGGAMNTEAFF
TRBJ1-2 TRBD1 TRBV20-1 . TGCAGTGCGAGCACAGGGGGAATCTATGGCTACACCTTC CSASTGGIYGYTF
TRBJ2-3 TRBD1 TRBV7-9 many TGTGCCAGCAGCTCCGACAGGGTTAGGGCAGATACGCAGTATTTT CASSSDRVRADTQYF
TRBJ1-2 . TRBV6-2/TRBV6-3 few TGTGCCAGCAGTGGACAGCTTTGGGGCTACACCTTC CASSGQLWGYTF
TRBJ2-7 TRBD1 TRBV6-1 . TGTGCCAGCAGTGAAGCTGAGGACAGGGGGCCTATCTACGAGCAGTACTTC CASSEAEDRGPIYEQYF
TRBJ1-1 . TRBV20-1 many TGCAGTGCTAGGCCCACAGGGCGAACTGAAGCTTTCTTT CSARPTGRTEAFF
TRBJ2-2 . TRBV3-1 few TGTGCCAGCAGCCAATACACCGGGGAGCTGTTTTTT CASSQYTGELFF